This TCR beta chain is drawn from a study of cytomegalovirus exposure and HLA in healthy donors. Primers: 60 Vbeta forward and 13 Jbeta reverse. Here immunoSEQ multiplex PCR was the method, and the copy in TCRdb shows in-frame clones only, minus some. The table includes just over 150,000 clones, approximately 79% detected once. Trimming left V 0 bases short and J 1 base short, with 12 bases between. The germline V gene encodes CDR1 PRHDT and CDR2 FYEKMQ (reference sequence). The CDR3 is made up of 16 amino acids. V gene TRBV13 combines with J gene TRBJ1-1; a weak D match, TRBD1 (5 bases). The sequenced sample consisted of PBMCs. The receptor was isolated from a woman aged 45-60 years in good health and CMV-seropositive. The CDR3 loop reads CASSLGGGPGNTEAFF. CDR3 DNA sequence: TGTGCCAGCAGCTTAGGGGGGGGTCCTGGGAACACTGAAGCTTTCTTT.